This is a list of T cell receptor beta chains from one sample in a study of CD8 T cells in Susac syndrome. TCRdb reanalysed the immunoSEQ multiplex PCR reads using MiXCR and keeps one entry per CDR3 protein. The sample holds over 150,000 distinct CDR3 sequences, over 90% seen once. The material sequenced was CD4+ T cells from PBMCs. Every receptor here comes from a human donor with multiple sclerosis. Both conserved end residues are trimmed from each CDR3. The order of the fields is V gene, CDR3 protein.

v_call: TRBV30
cdr3_aa: AWSAGTVYGYT

v_call: TRBV9
cdr3_aa: ASSKESGNTIY

v_call: TRBV20-1
cdr3_aa: SARGGTEEAF

v_call: TRBV29-1
cdr3_aa: SVLWRDREDQPQH

v_call: TRBV28
cdr3_aa: ASFPLGSYNEQF

v_call: TRBV20-1
cdr3_aa: SAIAAATNEKLF

v_call: TRBV9
cdr3_aa: ASSLRIGDFNEQF

v_call: TRBV18
cdr3_aa: ASSPLGATHGYT

v_call: TRBV18
cdr3_aa: ASSNILRDYGYT

v_call: TRBV20-1
cdr3_aa: SAVRGEETQY

v_call: TRBV27
cdr3_aa: ATSTGLNTEAF

v_call: TRBV29-1
cdr3_aa: SATRWLNTGELF

v_call: TRBV12-3/TRBV12-4
cdr3_aa: ASSNRQIEAF

v_call: TRBV3-1
cdr3_aa: ASSQDGGQSTDTQY

v_call: TRBV23-1
cdr3_aa: ASSPGTGTPYEQY

v_call: TRBV3-1
cdr3_aa: ASSQHVHTEAF

v_call: TRBV9
cdr3_aa: ASSPRPVEQY

v_call: TRBV6-2/TRBV6-3
cdr3_aa: ASGDRDQETQY

v_call: TRBV10-3
cdr3_aa: AISGVRDSALPEQY

v_call: TRBV7-2
cdr3_aa: ASSPRGLAGIYEQY

v_call: TRBV6-1
cdr3_aa: ASSPSPGSSYNSPLH

v_call: TRBV12-5
cdr3_aa: ASGSDRPETQY

v_call: TRBV4-2
cdr3_aa: ASSQEVSDYGYT

v_call: TRBV20-1
cdr3_aa: SAPTRTDTQY

v_call: TRBV11-3
cdr3_aa: ASSPDGDQPQH

v_call: TRBV14
cdr3_aa: ASSPASGRASYNEQF

v_call: TRBV29-1
cdr3_aa: SVVMFSGELF

v_call: TRBV3-1
cdr3_aa: ASTQGVTGELF

v_call: TRBV20-1
cdr3_aa: SASGSPYEQY

v_call: TRBV7-9
cdr3_aa: ASSLFVDTQY

v_call: TRBV11-2
cdr3_aa: ASSLFRTDTQY

v_call: TRBV29-1
cdr3_aa: SVGSATNYGYT

v_call: TRBV30
cdr3_aa: AWSWGRVSDQPQH

v_call: TRBV5-4
cdr3_aa: ASSVPGDGNIQY

v_call: TRBV7-3
cdr3_aa: ASSLTLAGGPKQF

v_call: TRBV12-3/TRBV12-4
cdr3_aa: ASSLVTGSNQPQH

v_call: TRBV7-2
cdr3_aa: ASSYSTDTQY

v_call: TRBV11-3
cdr3_aa: ASPAGDRRYQETQY

v_call: TRBV10-3
cdr3_aa: AISDGTSSDTQY

v_call: TRBV25-1
cdr3_aa: ASGVGTVLSGANVLT

v_call: TRBV24-1
cdr3_aa: ATSEAGGLANNEQF